This T cell receptor beta chain was observed in a study of CD4+ T cells in melanoma. Notes on the study in general: Reportedly, melanoma neoantigen-specific CD4+ T cells showed varied differentiation states. CD8+ T cell, macrophage and B cell function reportedly correlated with neoantigen-specific CD4+ T cells.

With respect to this clone: What it binds is unknown.

Only in-frame clones appear in the TCRdb table, and some are missing; sequencing was by immunoSEQ multiplex PCR. This table has about 50,000 clones, roughly 87% appearing once. Germline CDR1 reads SEHNR; CDR2 reads FQNEAQ (reference sequence). The CDR3 runs 12 residues. Trimming shortened V by 4 bases and J by 8 bases, and 9 bases separated the two germline ends. This rearrangement joins TRBV7-9 to TRBJ2-1, with D unclear. This clonotype was sampled from a human donor with melanoma. Sequencing was done on a sample of peripheral blood. This CDR3 is CASSWGSYEQFF. DNA for the CDR3: TGTGCCAGCAGCTGGGGTAGCTATGAGCAGTTCTTC. Combining the CDR3 with reference TRBV7-9 and TRBJ2-1 gives the whole variable domain DTGVSQNPRHKITKRGQNVTFRCDPISEHNRLYWYRQTLGQGPEFLTYFQNEAQLEKSRLLSDRFSAERPKGSFSTLEIQRTEQGDSAMYLCASSWGSYEQFFGPGTRLTVL.